This TCR beta chain was recovered during a study of regulatory T cells in long-lasting Graves disease. Overall study results and limits: Persistent disease was characterized by preferential usage of TRBV28, TRBJ1-2 and TRBJ2-5.

This clonotype was counted ten times or more. Its antigen remains unknown. Researchers made TCR beta libraries by using iRepertoire HTBI primers and running Arm-PCR on CDR3 regions. One entry per CDR3 protein, called by TCRdb with MiXCR from the multiplex PCR reads. Of approximately 490,000 distinct CDR3 sequences in the sample, 15% to 20% were seen once. Germline V gene data show CDR1 as GTSNPN and CDR2 as SVGIG (reference sequence). The CDR3 spans 12 residues. Trimming stripped 4 bases from V and 6 bases from J, with 12 bases between. Time point here: newly diagnosed GD, antithyroid drugs for less than 3 months. RNA isolated from PBMCs was used to make the TCR library. These data were likewise used in another study, on T cells in Graves' hyperthyroidism and ophthalmopathy.

The sequence came from a man in his forties or fifties with Graves disease. The sequencing here drew on peripheral blood mononuclear cells (PBMCs), taken at new diagnosis, from a patient treated with antithyroid drugs. The rearrangement joins TRBV30 to TRBJ1-2; D is uncertain. The CDR3 loop reads CAWTTRVHGYTF. The CDR3 DNA follows: TGTGCCTGGACGACCCGAGTCCATGGCTACACCTTC.